This paragraph reports one T cell receptor beta chain. Libraries were prepared by immunoSEQ multiplex PCR; TCRdb keeps only in-frame clonotypes and omits some of them. This sample has approximately 2,200,000 clones, with 90% to 95% found just once. CD45RO-negative cells were positively selected for CCR7, leaving out terminally differentiated effector memory CD45RA+ cells. Looked up from germline, CDR1 is LNHDA and CDR2 is SQIVND (reference sequence). This CDR3 comprises 15 residues. Germline trimming cut 3 bases from V and 4 bases from J; bases unmatched to any gene: 6. The data belong to a study of shared clonotypes between healthy human individuals.

Sequencing was carried out using naive CD8+ T cells from PBMCs. This sequence joins TRBV19 and TRBJ2-1; 7 nucleotides align to TRBD2. This TCR derives from a man aged 18 to 30 in good health. Some clones in this sample may be carry-over from other donors' samples. This CDR3 reads CASSIVGGLYNEQFF. The DNA for the CDR3 is TGTGCCAGTAGTATTGTCGGGGGACTATACAATGAGCAGTTCTTC.